This T cell receptor beta chain originates from a study of shared clonotypes between healthy human individuals. The study, taken as a whole, reports: Naive subsets generally exceeded memory subsets in estimated richness. Sampling included only blood; tissue repertoires likely differ. Compared with clonotypes that all four donors shared, non-shared clonotypes had lower generation probabilities.

With respect to this clone: What it recognizes is unknown.

It was CD45RO-negative cells, positively selected for CCR7, that made up naive CD8 cells, with terminally differentiated effector memory CD45RA+ cells excluded. The study ran the assay at deep level. The assay was immunoSEQ multiplex PCR, and TCRdb's table has in-frame clones only and misses some. Of millions of clones in the sample, 85% to 95% are singletons; the top ten hold around 1.7%. Sequencing was performed on naive CD8+ T cells from PBMCs. The TCR sequence derives from a man aged 18 to 30 in good health. Some clones in this sample may be carry-over from other donors' samples.

The CDR3 DNA reads TGTGCCTGGAGTGTAAGGGGACAGGGGTTTCATCAGTACTTC. This translates into CAWSVRGQGFHQYF. The chain links TRBV30 to TRBJ2-5; 10 positions agree with TRBD1. The CDR3 spans 14 residues. The ends lost 0 bases at V and 11 bases at J; junction bases unmatched: 9. Germline CDR1 reads GTSNPN; CDR2 reads SVGIG (reference sequence).